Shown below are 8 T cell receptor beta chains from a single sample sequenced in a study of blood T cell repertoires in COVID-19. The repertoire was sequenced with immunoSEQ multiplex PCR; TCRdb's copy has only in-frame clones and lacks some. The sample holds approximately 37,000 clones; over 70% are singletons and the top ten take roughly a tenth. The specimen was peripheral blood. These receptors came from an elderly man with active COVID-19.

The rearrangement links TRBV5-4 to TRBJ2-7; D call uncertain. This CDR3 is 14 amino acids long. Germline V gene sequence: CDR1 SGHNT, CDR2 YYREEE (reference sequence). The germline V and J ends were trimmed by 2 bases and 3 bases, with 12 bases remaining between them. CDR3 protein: CASSLKARNYEQYF. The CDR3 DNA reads TGTGCCAGCAGCTTAAAAGCCCGCAACTACGAGCAGTACTTC.

The CDR3 DNA sequence: TGTGCCAGCAGTTCCCCAGGGGAAGGAGCTTTCTTT. Translating it yields CASSSPGEGAFF. The chain couples TRBV12-3 or TRBV12-4 to TRBJ1-1; TRBD1 might be the D (6 bases). This CDR3 is 12 amino acids long. The V and J ends lost 4 bases and 10 bases respectively, with 13 bases between them.

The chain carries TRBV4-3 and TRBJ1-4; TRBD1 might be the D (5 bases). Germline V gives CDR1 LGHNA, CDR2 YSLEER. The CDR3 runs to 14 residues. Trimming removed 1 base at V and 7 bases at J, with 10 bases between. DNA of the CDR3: TGCGCCAGCAGCCAAGTAGGAGGGGTTGAAAAACTGTTTTTT. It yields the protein CASSQVGGVEKLFF.

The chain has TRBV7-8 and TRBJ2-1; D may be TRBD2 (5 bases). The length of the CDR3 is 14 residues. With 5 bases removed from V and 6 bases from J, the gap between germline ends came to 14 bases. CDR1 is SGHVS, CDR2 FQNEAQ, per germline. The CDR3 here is CASSTRGTLNEQFF. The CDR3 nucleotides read TGTGCCAGCAGCACCCGGGGTACGCTCAATGAGCAGTTCTTC.

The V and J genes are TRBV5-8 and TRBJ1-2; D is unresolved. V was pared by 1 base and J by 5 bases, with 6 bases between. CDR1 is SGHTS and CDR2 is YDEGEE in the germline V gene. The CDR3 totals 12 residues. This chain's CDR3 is CASSLSYYGYTF. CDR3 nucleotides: TGTGCCAGCAGCTTGTCTTATTATGGCTACACCTTC.

The CDR3 protein is CSVETDSYEQYF. The CDR3 DNA reads as TGCAGCGTCGAGACAGACTCCTACGAGCAGTACTTC. This rearrangement joins TRBV29-1 to TRBJ2-7; tentative D call: TRBD1 (5 bases). Looked up from germline, CDR1 is SQVTM and CDR2 is ANQGSEA. V gave up 6 bases and J gave up 0 bases, with 9 bases separating them. This CDR3 is 12 amino acids long.

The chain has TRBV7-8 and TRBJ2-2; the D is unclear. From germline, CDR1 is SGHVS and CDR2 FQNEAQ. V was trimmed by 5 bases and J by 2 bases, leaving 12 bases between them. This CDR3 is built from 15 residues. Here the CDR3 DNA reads TGTGCCAGCAGCCAGACTGAATCCAACACCGGGGAGCTGTTTTTT. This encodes CASSQTESNTGELFF.

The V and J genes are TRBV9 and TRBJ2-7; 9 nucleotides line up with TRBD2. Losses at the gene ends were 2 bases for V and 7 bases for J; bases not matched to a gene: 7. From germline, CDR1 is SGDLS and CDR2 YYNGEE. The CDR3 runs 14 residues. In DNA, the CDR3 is TGTGCCAGCAGCGTTGGCGGGAGGGCGGGGGAGCAGTACTTC. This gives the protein CASSVGGRAGEQYF.